This T cell receptor beta chain was captured in a study of cytomegalovirus exposure and HLA in healthy donors (dated by TCRdb to 2016 to 2017). As for the study more broadly: An earlier analysis of 587 of the donors reported 276 Gb of sequence data and 100 million to 130 million unique TCR beta sequences from some 180 million T cells. Among the roughly 390 genotyped donors, around 79% belonged to the genetic ancestry cluster associated with self-reported Caucasian donors. HLA typing covered class I and class II loci at four-digit resolution. Because of strong linkage in the cohort, a handful of DR-DQ haplotypes were treated as single units for association and clustering. To study patterns of TCR occurrence, a later analysis re-analyzed previously published TCR beta repertoires from 666 donors and added high-resolution HLA genotyping. A separate validation cohort of 100 to 150 different subjects was used in addition to the 666-subject first cohort. In an earlier analysis of 500 to 650 of the donors, high-throughput TCR beta sequencing was used to judge whether each TCR beta V gene segment behaved as functional or pseudogenic. Among under 450 genotyped donors of the cohort, an average of around 240,000 unique TCR beta nucleotide sequences were sequenced per donor, 15% to 20% of them non-productive. A later genetic analysis used genome-wide SNP genotypes for about 65% of the 666 donors, treating that subset as a discovery cohort. The number of typed donors differed by locus: about 629-630 for A, B, C, DRB1 and DQB1; approximately 530 for DQA1; approximately 610 for DPA1; and 400 to 480 for DPB1. In the later analysis, no new phenotypic data were used to find candidate immune exposures; instead, reliance was placed on TCR beta sequences and their occurrence across donors. Donor age, sex, ethnicity and CMV serostatus were collected together with the repertoire data. The aim of the study was to test whether cataloging public T cell receptors could identify signatures of past pathogen exposure. Using immunosequencing, the study profiled T cell repertoires from around 670 subjects and related those repertoires to cytomegalovirus serostatus. An early release covering roughly 640 HLA-typed donors comprised approximately 300 gigabases of sequencing data and approximately 80 million unique TCR sequences. All discovery cohort repertoires had been generated using a single sequencing platform. The study combined high-throughput TCR immunosequencing, statistical association of individual TCRs with disease status, and machine learning to predict cytomegalovirus infection status. Broader findings and caveats from the paper: A further reported finding was that TCR beta sequences accurately predicted the HLA-A and HLA-B alleles for most subjects in the first cohort. Some IMGT-functional V segments, including TRBV6-2 and TRBV6-3, could not be distinguished by the 87-base-pair reads and were therefore excluded. According to a later genetic analysis, donors in an Asian-associated ancestry cluster had fewer N-insertions in productive TCRs than the approximately 700-donor mean. Broadly in line with IMGT annotations, most TCR beta V segments showed up in productive rearrangements about 90% or about 30% of the time in an earlier analysis of roughly 590 of the donors. The sequencing pipeline was judged likely to have produced a cluster of highly shared sequence variants as a technical artifact. Assigning TCR associations to individual alleles was difficult when HLA alleles, especially DR and DQ, strongly co-occurred. In a later analysis, the rate of TCR association differed among HLA loci, with DRB1 alleles having the most associated TCRs and HLA-C alleles having the fewest. Because some donors lacked HLA typing at each locus, the association tests relied only on the typed subset. In vitro tests confirmed that a few of the cytomegalovirus-associated TCR beta chains recognize cytomegalovirus antigens. In a later analysis, about 16,000 TCR beta sequences were associated with specific HLA alleles at a false discovery rate of 0.05. Sequencing depth was assumed to be roughly uniform across donors in the presence/absence analyses, though that assumption may not hold. In a later analysis, HLA-associated TCR beta chains showed more clonal expansion and lower generation probabilities than non-associated chains that were equally common. In a later analysis, most CMV-associated TCR beta chains were found to appear HLA-restricted, with HLA associations seemingly driven largely by CMV exposure. Approximately 16 rarely observed V segments, including chromosome 9 orphons, were excluded from the earlier analysis of approximately 500 of the donors because counts were too low. The classifier was reported to diagnose cytomegalovirus status with high specificity and sensitivity in both the original and validation cohorts. Linkage disequilibrium might explain the correlated functional status among segregating V segments, but an unknown experimental factor could not be ruled out. The authors suggested that the approach could potentially be generalized to other disease states and immunological phenotypes. In this cohort, only TCR beta chains were sequenced, and detectable features were limited by the absence of alpha or paired-chain data. Most TCR sequences were seen in very few donors, while some public TCRs were found in many individuals. The study gave a list of under 200 TCR beta chains associated with cytomegalovirus. A later genetic analysis associated a missense DCLRE1C variant with V-gene and J-gene trimming of TCR beta chains, and an independent cohort replicated the association. The only immune exposure information available for the cohort was CMV serostatus. A later analysis reported that several top co-occurrence clusters appeared linked to parvovirus B19, influenza, CMV and Epstein-Barr virus.

The cohort comprised fewer than 700 healthy bone marrow donors. At the time of sampling, all cohort members were nominally healthy, though unrecorded immune exposures were likely present. The donor was CMV seropositive and belonged to the group of 250 to 300 seropositive cohort members. Every donor gave a peripheral blood sample, and the peripheral blood mononuclear cells from that sample were used for TCR beta sequencing. The Qiagen DNeasy Blood Extraction Kit was used to extract genomic DNA from the blood cell samples. In the germline V gene, CDR1 corresponds to SGHRS and CDR2 to YFSETQ. Spanning cysteine to phenylalanine, the CDR3 consists of 14 amino acids. Just the 42-base CDR3 DNA is kept, in frame starting at base 1. V is shortened by 5 bases, J by 5 bases, and the region joining them spans 13 bases. The library was obtained by the immunoSEQ multiplex PCR assay. A mixture of 60 forward primers for TCR Vbeta segments and 13 reverse primers for TCR Jbeta segments was used in the multiplex PCR. A multiplex PCR assay on genomic DNA amplified the CDR3 region of rearranged TCR beta genes. The Illumina HiSeq System was used to sequence the amplified TCR beta libraries as 87-base-pair reads. As for how the authors treated the data: Across the 600 to 700 repertoires, a later analysis counted approximately 75 million unique TCR beta chains, 8.5 million to 12 million of which were shared by at least two donors. Raw reads were error-corrected and collapsed into unique sequences by a nearest-neighbor algorithm in which closely related sequences were merged to remove PCR and sequencing errors. CDR3 sequences were aligned to IMGT reference sequences to assign V, D and J gene segments. For a sequence to be retained, at least a six-nucleotide match to both a V gene segment and a J gene segment was required. A rearrangement was called productive if the CDR3 had no stop codons and remained in frame with V and J, and every other rearrangement was called non-productive. CDR3 was defined according to IMGT convention as the region running from the second conserved V-encoded cysteine to the conserved J-encoded phenylalanine. The earlier analysis of fewer than 750 of the donors excluded sequences that lacked an unambiguous match to a single V gene segment. An earlier analysis of approximately 590 of the donors classified V segments as functional when productive rearrangements were above 56.7% and as segregating when the standard deviation between donors was above 5%. A statistical classification framework was built to diagnose cytomegalovirus status from the catalog of TCR beta chain sequences. V and J gene assignment, in a later analysis, came from comparing TCR nucleotide sequences with IMGT/GENE-DB human TR gene sequences. A later analysis assigned CDR3 sequences and most-parsimonious VDJ recombination scenarios with the TCRdist pipeline. A later analysis defined each TCR beta chain by its CDR3 amino acid sequence plus V-gene family, and excluded reads lacking a unique V-gene family. In a later analysis, some 600 highly shared, low-generation-probability nucleotide sequences were removed to address suspected cross-contamination and a sequencing artifact. A later analysis calculated a clonal expansion index for each public chain from normalized within-repertoire ranks of inferred template counts. A later analysis computed generation probabilities with a VDJ recombination model fitted to out-of-frame rearrangements, and checked the results against IGoR. In a later analysis, TCR-TCR, TCR-HLA and TCR-CMV co-occurrence was scored with hypergeometric tests, and a repertoire-size bias correction was applied to TCR pairs. To estimate false discovery rates, a later analysis permuted the HLA or CMV assignments 20 times. In a later analysis, co-occurring TCRs were grouped with DBSCAN, and TCRdist sequence similarity was added when clustering was performed within HLA-allele-positive subsets. Repertoires with fewer than 30,000 or more than 120,000 public chains were left out of co-occurrence clustering, as were about five repertoires with anomalous nucleotide sharing. The source is immuneACCESS, and TCRdb retained only in-frame sequences with V and J called. Part of the clones is not carried over; for the studies checked, unresolved V genes explain less than half of this, and the remainder is unexplained. V, J and clone size are taken as reported in that table, and D and trimming were inferred from the DNA itself. In all, the sample holds about 97,000 clones, and 81% of those were seen once. The leading ten clones occupy about 5% of the sample.

Worth noting for this clone: Its antigen is not yet known. Base quality data are lacking; no much larger clone is found one base away.

Specimen: PBMCs. This receptor chain uses TRBV5-1 and TRBJ2-2, and the D gene may be TRBD2, 6 bases matching. The TCR was taken from a man aged 35 to 55 in good health and CMV-seropositive. The sequenced DNA is TGCGCCAGCAGTATAGCGGCTAAGACCGGGGAGCTGTTTTTT. It is translated as CASSIAAKTGELFF.